This T cell receptor (beta chain) was identified in a study of human T cells and chemical hapten exposure. Study overall: Minor volume differences among pooled libraries chiefly drove per-sample TCR yield variation.

This sample's time point: healthy volunteer bleed at 6 weeks. Unfractionated whole blood was the source of the extracted total RNA. This CDR3 comprises 12 residues. Germline loops: CDR1 SGHRS, CDR2 YFSETQ. V lost 4 bases and J lost 4, with 7 bases in between. TCRdb re-analysed the RACE reads in MiXCR, keeping a single row per CDR3 protein. The data hold tens of thousands of distinct CDR3 sequences, with about 5.5% observed a single time. This clonotype was recorded many times. This rearrangement joins TRBV5-1 to TRBJ2-3; D is uncertain. The clonotype was recovered from a human donor in good health. Some clones in this sample may be carry-over from other donors' samples. The sample taken for sequencing was whole blood. Here the CDR3 reads CASSPVADTQYF. The CDR3 nucleotides are TGCGCCAGCAGCCCGGTGGCAGATACGCAGTATTTT.